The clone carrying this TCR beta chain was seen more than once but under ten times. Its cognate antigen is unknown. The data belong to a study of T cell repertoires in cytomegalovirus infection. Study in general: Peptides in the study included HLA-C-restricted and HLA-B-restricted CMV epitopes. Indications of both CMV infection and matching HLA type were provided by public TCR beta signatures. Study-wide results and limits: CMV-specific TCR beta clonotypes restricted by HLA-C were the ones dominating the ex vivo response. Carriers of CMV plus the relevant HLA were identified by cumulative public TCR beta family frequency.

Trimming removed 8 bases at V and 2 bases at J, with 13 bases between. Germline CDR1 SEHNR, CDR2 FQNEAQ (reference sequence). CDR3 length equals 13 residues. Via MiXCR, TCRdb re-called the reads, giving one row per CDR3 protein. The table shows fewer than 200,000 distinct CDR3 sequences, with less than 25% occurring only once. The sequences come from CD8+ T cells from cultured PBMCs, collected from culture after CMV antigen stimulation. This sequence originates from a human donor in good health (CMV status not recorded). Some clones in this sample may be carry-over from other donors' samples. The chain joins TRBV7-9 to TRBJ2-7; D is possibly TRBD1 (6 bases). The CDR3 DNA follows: TGTGCCAGCGGACAGTCAGAAGCCTACGAGCAGTACTTC. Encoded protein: CASGQSEAYEQYF.